These 10 T cell receptor beta chains originate from one sample sequenced in a study of cytomegalovirus exposure and HLA in healthy donors. The PCR made use of 60 Vbeta and 13 Jbeta primers. The repertoire was sequenced with immunoSEQ multiplex PCR; TCRdb's copy has only in-frame clones and lacks some. The table lists around 140,000 clones, approximately 87% of them singletons. The sequenced sample was PBMCs. Source of these receptors: a woman aged 25 to 39 in good health and CMV-seronegative.

The gene calls are TRBV4-1 and TRBJ2-1; 14 bases fit TRBD2. CDR3 length: 17 amino acids. Trimming at V came to 1 base and at J to 5 bases, leaving 4 bases not matched to a gene. Germline V CDR1 and CDR2: MGHRA, YSYEKL. In DNA, the CDR3 is TGCGCCAGCAGCCAAGGGACTAGCGGGAGGTTTCACAATGAGCAGTTCTTC. Its protein is CASSQGTSGRFHNEQFF.

The chain couples TRBV20-1 to TRBJ1-1; no reliable D call. Per germline, CDR1 DFQATT and CDR2 SNEGSKA (reference sequence). The CDR3 extends over 10 amino acids. The V gene lost 6 bases and the J gene lost 3 bases, with 5 bases spanning the gap. The CDR3 loop is CSAADTEAFF. The DNA for the CDR3 is TGCAGTGCGGCGGACACTGAAGCTTTCTTT.

The chain has TRBV28 and TRBJ1-5; tentatively, D is TRBD1 (5 bases). CDR3 size: 15 residues. V dropped 5 bases and J dropped 0 bases, with 11 bases sitting between them. Germline CDR1 reads MDHEN; CDR2 reads SYDVKM. CDR3 in amino acids: CASSPQEYSNQPQHF. CDR3 DNA: TGTGCCAGCAGTCCACAGGAATATAGCAATCAGCCCCAGCATTTT.

The chain joins TRBV11-2 to TRBJ2-7, with a tentative D call TRBD1 (5 bases). Trimming pared 4 bases from V and 2 bases from J, leaving 15 bases between. This CDR3 contains 15 residues. The V gene's germline CDR1 is SGHAT and CDR2 FQNNGV. In DNA, the CDR3 is TGTGCCAGCAGCTACCCGGCGGCAGGGACCTACGAGCAGTACTTC. Residues: CASSYPAAGTYEQYF.

V is TRBV19 and J is TRBJ1-2; D is unclear. With 1 base removed from V and 9 bases from J, the gap between germline ends came to 6 bases. Germline values: CDR1 LNHDA, CDR2 SQIVND (reference sequence). The CDR3 contains 11 residues. The CDR3 nucleotides are TGTGCCAGTAGTATAGGACTCAGCTACACCTTC. Translated, it gives CASSIGLSYTF. Together with reference TRBV19 and TRBJ1-2, the CDR3 gives the full variable domain: DGGITQSPKYLFRKEGQNVTLSCEQNLNHDAMYWYRQDPGQGLRLIYYSQIVNDFQKGDIAEGYSVSREKKESFPLTVTSAQKNPTAFYLCASSIGLSYTFGSGTRLTVV.

J is TRBJ2-1 and V is TRBV6-6; TRBD1 aligns across 9 bases. The germline V gene encodes CDR1 MNHNY and CDR2 SVGAGI (reference sequence). The CDR3 covers 15 residues. J was trimmed by 7 bases and V by 2 bases; bases with no gene match: 6. In DNA, the CDR3 is TGTGCCAGCAGTTACCCCCTGGACAGGGGAAATGAGCAGTTCTTC. It translates to CASSYPLDRGNEQFF.

There are a few counts of this clone. The rearrangement joins TRBV30 to TRBJ1-2; 8 bases map to TRBD1. V trimming: 2 bases; J trimming: 4 bases; junction bases outside the gene matches: 3. Germline CDR1 reads GTSNPN; CDR2 reads SVGIG (reference sequence). This CDR3 comprises 13 residues. The CDR3 region is CAWSRDRPYGYTF. The CDR3 bases are TGTGCCTGGAGTAGGGACAGGCCCTATGGCTACACCTTC.

J is TRBJ2-5 and V is TRBV2, with TRBD2 as a possible D gene (5 bases). Germline CDR1 is SNHLY and CDR2 is FYNNEI. This CDR3 spans 12 amino acids. Trimming took 5 bases from V and 2 from J, leaving 6 bases between them. DNA of the CDR3: TGTGCCAGCAGTCGGGGACAAGAGACCCAGTACTTC. It codes for CASSRGQETQYF.

V and J are TRBV7-2 and TRBJ2-7, with D possibly being TRBD2 (6 bases). The CDR3 totals 14 residues. Per the germline V gene, CDR1 is SGHTA and CDR2 is FQGNSA. V was clipped by 5 bases and J by 4 bases, with 15 bases between them. CDR3 protein: CASSPTWGEYEQYF. The CDR3, as DNA: TGTGCCAGCAGCCCCACATGGGGGGAGTACGAGCAGTACTTC.

This chain joins TRBV7-8 and TRBJ2-7, with TRBD1 matching 9 bases. Germline values: CDR1 SGHVS, CDR2 FQNEAQ. The CDR3 sequence is 15 residues long. V trimming: 5 bases; J trimming: 3 bases; junction bases outside the gene matches: 8. The CDR3 nucleotides are TGTGCCAGCAGCCTCGATACAGGGGGCATCTACGAGCAGTACTTC. Residues: CASSLDTGGIYEQYF.